Following are 24 T cell receptor beta chains from one sample sequenced in a study of patients and donors after allogeneic stem cell transplantation. Via MiXCR, TCRdb re-called the RT-PCR reads, giving one row per CDR3 protein. Of approximately 160,000 distinct CDR3 sequences in the sample, around 30% are singletons; the top ten hold around 3%. Sample: blood, either unsorted or a sorted T cell fraction (not recorded which). The origin of the receptors is a human donor who was either an allogeneic HSCT recipient or a stem cell or donor lymphocyte infusion donor (not recorded which). It is not recorded whose cells these are; they may come from a transplant donor.

This clonotype came up a few times. In nucleotides, the CDR3 is TGTGCCAGCAGCTTGCGGACAGGGGGTGGGGAAAAACTGTTTTTT. Its translation is CASSLRTGGGEKLFF. The V call is TRBV7-2, the J call TRBJ1-4; 10 bases line up with TRBD1. The germline gives CDR1 SGHTA, CDR2 FQGNSA. The CDR3 sequence is 15 residues long. After removal of 3 bases from V and 8 bases from J, the junction contained 6 bases not matched to a gene. Based on the CDR3 plus reference TRBV7-2 and TRBJ1-4, the full variable domain is GAGVSQSPSNKVTEKGKDVELRCDPISGHTALYWYRQSLGQGLEFLIYFQGNSAPDKSGLPSDRFSAERTGGSVSTLTIQRTQQEDSAVYLCASSLRTGGGEKLFFGSGTQLSVL.

A few counts support this clonotype. The rearrangement links TRBV4-3 to TRBJ1-6; 7 nucleotides agree with TRBD1. Germline values: CDR1 LGHNA, CDR2 YSLEER. V was pared by 4 bases and J by 9 bases, with 9 bases of the junction left unmatched. The CDR3 extends over 15 amino acids. CDR3 sequence (DNA): TGCGCCAGCAGCCCCTACCCAGGGGGTGGTTCACCCCTCCACTTT. The encoded protein is CASSPYPGGGSPLHF.

This clonotype was counted a few times. The chain employs TRBV12-3 or TRBV12-4 and TRBJ1-5; D is perhaps TRBD1 (5 bases). V lost 4 bases to trimming and J lost 0 bases, with 22 bases between them. The CDR3 totals 19 residues. CDR3 DNA sequence: TGTGCCAGCAGTTACACCCTCCAGGGAAGAGGCTATAGCAATCAGCCCCAGCATTTT. It specifies CASSYTLQGRGYSNQPQHF.

The rearrangement joins TRBV7-6 to TRBJ2-3; D uncertain. CDR1 SGHVS and CDR2 FNYEAQ come from the germline V gene. Trimming removed 6 bases from V and 2 bases from J, with 15 bases in between. This CDR3 spans 15 amino acids. The CDR3, as DNA: TGTGCCAGCAGTTCTCTATTAACTAACACAGATACGCAGTATTTT. This encodes CASSSLLTNTDTQYF.

V gene TRBV5-1 combines with J gene TRBJ1-1; unclear D gene. CDR1 is SGHRS, CDR2 YFSETQ, per germline. Trimming shortened V by 2 bases and J by 5 bases, and 10 bases separated the two germline ends. The CDR3 is 13 residues long. CDR3 sequence reads: CASSLFGSTEAFF. The CDR3, as DNA: TGCGCCAGCAGCTTATTTGGGTCTACTGAAGCTTTCTTT.

This sequence joins TRBV29-1 and TRBJ2-7, with TRBD2 matching 8 bases. The CDR3 contains 14 residues. Germline-derived CDR1 and CDR2 are SQVTM and ANQGSEA. V shed 5 bases, J shed 3 bases, and the junction held 9 bases outside the gene matches. Here the CDR3 DNA reads TGCAGCGTTAGAACTAGCGGAGGGGGCTACGAGCAGTACTTC. Its protein is CSVRTSGGGYEQYF.

The V call is TRBV27, the J call TRBJ2-1, with D perhaps TRBD1 (6 bases). V gave up 5 bases and J gave up 7 bases, with 18 bases separating them. This CDR3 is built from 15 residues. Germline CDR1 is MNHEY and CDR2 is SMNVEV (reference sequence). The CDR3 sequence is CASSPTDRFLNEQFF. CDR3 bases: TGTGCCAGCAGTCCTACCGACAGGTTTCTAAATGAGCAGTTCTTC.

The V gene is TRBV14, the J gene TRBJ1-3; weak D call: TRBD1 (6 bases). This CDR3 comprises 13 residues. V was trimmed by 4 bases and J by 2 bases, leaving 6 bases between them. Germline V gene data show CDR1 as SGHDN and CDR2 as FVKESK. The DNA of the CDR3 is TGTGCCAGCAGCCCAGGGGCTGGAAACACCATATATTTT. Translation gives CASSPGAGNTIYF.

The chain joins TRBV20-1 to TRBJ2-7; TRBD2 matches at 10 bases. This CDR3 region has 16 residues. Looked up from germline, CDR1 is DFQATT and CDR2 is SNEGSKA (reference sequence). The V and J ends lost 1 base and 2 bases, in that order; junction bases with no gene match: 8. For the CDR3, the DNA is TGCAGTGCTAGAGGGGGAGCACTAGCGGGAACCTACGAGCAGTACTTC. Protein product: CSARGGALAGTYEQYF.

This clonotype was found a few times. The rearrangement uses TRBV25-1 and TRBJ2-1; D is undetermined. With 4 bases removed from V and 0 bases from J, the gap between germline ends came to 10 bases. CDR3 size: 15 residues. Germline values: CDR1 MGHDK, CDR2 SYGVNS. This CDR3 is CASSGAPSSYNEQFF. CDR3 nucleotide sequence: TGTGCCAGCAGTGGCGCGCCGAGCTCCTACAATGAGCAGTTCTTC.

The chain carries TRBV14 and TRBJ1-1, with D uncertain. Germline CDR1 is SGHDN and CDR2 is FVKESK. CDR3 length: 17 amino acids. Trimming stripped 1 base from V and 1 base from J, with 16 bases between. CDR3 nucleotides: TGTGCCAGCAGCCAAGGATATGGTGGTCGCTGGAACACTGAAGCTTTCTTT. Translation: CASSQGYGGRWNTEAFF. The full variable domain, its missing parts supplied by reference TRBV14 and TRBJ1-1, is EAGVTQFPSHSVIEKGQTVTLRCDPISGHDNLYWYRRVMGKEIKFLLHFVKESKQDESGMPNNRFLAERTGGTYSTLKVQPAELEDSGVYFCASSQGYGGRWNTEAFFGQGTRLTVV.

This clonotype was recorded many times. This rearrangement joins TRBV20-1 to TRBJ1-5, with TRBD1 matching 7 bases. Germline V gene sequence: CDR1 DFQATT, CDR2 SNEGSKA (reference sequence). V was clipped by 4 bases and J by 6 bases; unmatched bases: 3. This CDR3 comprises 12 residues. CDR3 coding DNA: TGCAGTGCTACGAGGACAGGTCAGCCCCAGCATTTT. This sequence encodes CSATRTGQPQHF.

This clonotype came up a few times. The rearrangement joins TRBV28 to TRBJ1-2; tentatively, D is TRBD1 (5 bases). V was shortened by 3 bases and J by 1 base, with 9 bases between the two germline ends. The CDR3 has 14 amino acids. CDR1 and CDR2 from the germline V gene are MDHEN and SYDVKM. The CDR3 nucleotides are TGTGCCAGCAGTTTTCGGGGGGGTAACTATGGCTACACCTTC. Translated, it gives CASSFRGGNYGYTF.

The chain has TRBV4-3 and TRBJ1-5; the D is unclear. V lost 0 bases and J lost 0, with 9 bases in between. Germline-derived CDR1 and CDR2 are LGHNA and YSLEER. The CDR3 runs to 16 residues. CDR3 bases: TGCGCCAGCAGCCAAGATGAGGCCTATAGCAATCAGCCCCAGCATTTT. Its protein is CASSQDEAYSNQPQHF.

This sequence joins TRBV5-1 and TRBJ2-3; D uncertain. Between the trimmed V and J ends, which lost 0 bases and 5 bases, there was a span of 7 bases. Germline lookup yields CDR1 SGHRS and CDR2 YFSETQ. The CDR3 sequence is 13 residues long. CDR3 amino acids: CASSLAARDTQYF. In nucleotides, the CDR3 is TGCGCCAGCAGCTTGGCGGCGAGAGATACGCAGTATTTT.

The chain employs TRBV20-1 and TRBJ2-1, with TRBD2 identical over 7 bases. The CDR3 runs to 14 residues. Germline trimming cut 6 bases from V and 0 bases from J; bases unmatched to any gene: 5. Germline V CDR1 and CDR2: DFQATT, SNEGSKA (reference sequence). The CDR3 DNA sequence: TGCAGTGCCCAGGGAGGGAGCTCCTACAATGAGCAGTTCTTC. The encoded protein is CSAQGGSSYNEQFF.

This clonotype was seen only a few times. The gene calls are TRBV6-5 and TRBJ2-7, with D perhaps assigned TRBD1 or TRBD2 (5 bases each). The CDR3 extends over 13 amino acids. Germline CDR1 and CDR2: MNHEY and SVGAGI. V dropped 6 bases and J dropped 7 bases, with 16 bases sitting between them. CDR3 residues: CASRRVGTGEQYF. The CDR3 nucleotides are TGTGCCAGCAGAAGGGTAGGGACGGGGGAGCAGTACTTC.

A few counts support this clonotype. The V and J genes are TRBV4-2 and TRBJ2-1; D gene ambiguous. This CDR3 comprises 12 residues. From germline, CDR1 is LGHNA and CDR2 YNFKEQ. Trimming pared 1 base from V and 5 bases from J, leaving 3 bases between. DNA of the CDR3: TGTGCCAGCAGCCAAGGGAACAATGAGCAGTTCTTC. This codes for CASSQGNNEQFF.

The CDR3 DNA reads as TGTGCCAGCAGTTTTCGAGGGGACGAGCAGTACTTC. As protein: CASSFRGDEQYF. The V call is TRBV12-3 or TRBV12-4, the J call TRBJ2-7; either TRBD1 or TRBD2 may fit D (5 bases each). The ends were cut back, 3 bases at V and 5 bases at J, with 8 bases in the middle. This CDR3 has 12 residues.

This clonotype was recorded a few times. The V and J genes are TRBV12-3 or TRBV12-4 and TRBJ2-7, with TRBD2 matching 7 bases. The CDR3 length is 16 residues. The junction had 17 bases not matched to a gene; V was cut back by 5 bases and J by 7 bases. Here the CDR3 DNA reads TGTGCCAGCAGTCCCAGACTAGCCCACACGCTGGGGGAGCAGTACTTC. The encoded protein is CASSPRLAHTLGEQYF.

This chain connects TRBV12-3 or TRBV12-4 to TRBJ1-5; D perhaps matches TRBD1 (6 bases). The CDR3 has 15 amino acids. V dropped 3 bases and J dropped 2 bases, with 11 bases sitting between them. The CDR3 sequence is CASSFKGGRNQPQHF. CDR3 nucleotides: TGTGCCAGCAGTTTTAAAGGGGGACGCAATCAGCCCCAGCATTTT.

This clonotype was seen a handful of times. The chain links TRBV4-2 to TRBJ1-1; 7 bases line up with TRBD1. The CDR3 runs 15 residues. V trimming: 0 bases; J trimming: 6 bases; junction bases outside the gene matches: 7. Germline CDR1 LGHNA, CDR2 YNFKEQ. The CDR3 is CASSQDLNRGAEAFF. In nucleotides, the CDR3 is TGTGCCAGCAGCCAAGACCTTAACAGGGGAGCTGAAGCTTTCTTT.

V gene TRBV29-1 combines with J gene TRBJ2-1; either TRBD1 or TRBD2 may fit D (6 bases each). Germline-derived CDR1 and CDR2 are SQVTM and ANQGSEA. The CDR3 consists of 13 residues. V lost 6 bases and J 1 base, leaving 10 bases between the germline ends. The CDR3 DNA reads as TGCAGCGTCGTAGGGGGGTCCTACAATGAGCAGTTCTTC. Translated: CSVVGGSYNEQFF.

This clonotype occurred once. V gene TRBV4-2 combines with J gene TRBJ2-7, with 13 bases fitting TRBD2. This CDR3 is 15 amino acids long. Unmatched junction bases numbered 6, after V lost 3 bases and J lost 7 bases. Germline loops: CDR1 LGHNA, CDR2 YNFKEQ. CDR3 amino acids: CASSHGLAGAGEQYF. CDR3 in DNA: TGTGCCAGCAGCCACGGACTAGCGGGAGCGGGAGAGCAGTACTTC.